The 28 T cell receptor beta chains reported below all come from one sample, sequenced in a study of radiotherapy plus CTLA-4 blockade in lung cancer. Assay: immunoSEQ multiplex PCR; the TCRdb copy retains only in-frame clones and omits some. The table lists around 110,000 clones, about 80% of them singletons. Material: peripheral blood, obtained from a patient treated with radiotherapy plus ipilimumab. Every receptor here comes from a human donor with non-small cell lung cancer that progressed on radiotherapy plus ipilimumab. Some clones in this sample may be carry-over from other donors' samples.

The chain joins TRBV5-1 to TRBJ2-5, with 9 bases matching TRBD2. CDR1 SGHRS and CDR2 YFSETQ come from the germline V gene. The CDR3 totals 16 residues. With 0 bases clipped from V and 0 bases from J, the junction kept 3 bases outside the gene matches. CDR3 residues: CASSLVSGGNQETQYF. CDR3 nucleotide sequence: TGCGCCAGCAGCTTGGTTAGCGGGGGCAACCAAGAGACCCAGTACTTC. Combining the CDR3 with reference TRBV5-1 and TRBJ2-5 gives the whole variable domain KAGVTQTPRYLIKTRGQQVTLSCSPISGHRSVSWYQQTPGQGLQFLFEYFSETQRNKGNFPGRFSGRQFSNSRSEMNVSTLELGDSALYLCASSLVSGGNQETQYFGPGTRLLVL.

The genes are TRBV4-2 and TRBJ2-3; D uncertain. Trimming took off 1 base at V and 6 bases at J, with 14 bases between the two ends. Germline V gene data show CDR1 as LGHNA and CDR2 as YNFKEQ. This CDR3 is built from 15 residues. In nucleotides, the CDR3 is TGTGCCAGCAGCCAAGCTCCTCGAGCCACCGATACGCAGTATTTT. Amino acid sequence: CASSQAPRATDTQYF.

The rearrangement joins TRBV9 to TRBJ1-3; tentative D call: TRBD1 (5 bases). Germline V gene lookup returns CDR1 SGDLS and CDR2 YYNGEE. The CDR3 contains 16 residues. The germline V and J ends were trimmed by 3 bases and 9 bases, with 22 bases remaining between them. This CDR3 reads CASSATLGTGFGTIYF. DNA for the CDR3: TGTGCCAGCAGCGCCACGTTAGGGACGGGGTTTGGCACCATATATTTT.

In this sample, this clone turned up once. The chain is built from TRBV2 and TRBJ1-3; weak D call: TRBD1 (6 bases). The germline V gene encodes CDR1 SNHLY and CDR2 FYNNEI. This CDR3 is built from 15 residues. Trimming shortened V by 8 bases and J by 0 bases, and 14 bases separated the two germline ends. The CDR3: CASGGGHRSGNTIYF. Written as DNA, the CDR3 is TGTGCCAGCGGGGGGGGACATCGCTCTGGAAACACCATATATTTT.

For this clone: At one boundary the junction diverges from the germline segment, which might be a read error. The V gene is TRBV5-1, the J gene TRBJ2-1; D gene ambiguous. CDR1 is SGHRS, CDR2 YFSETQ, per germline. The CDR3 totals 14 residues. DNA for the CDR3: TGCGCCAGCGGCTTGGGCACTATCTACAATGAGCAGTTCTTC. Amino acid sequence: CASGLGTIYNEQFF.

The chain recombines TRBV2 with TRBJ2-5, with D unclear. Trimming shortened V by 7 bases and J by 0 bases, and 12 bases separated the two germline ends. The CDR3 is 14 amino acids. CDR1 is SNHLY, CDR2 FYNNEI, per germline. CDR3 loop: CASTTPGNQETQYF. The CDR3 nucleotides are TGTGCCAGCACCACCCCGGGCAACCAAGAGACCCAGTACTTC.

This clone came up a few times. V usage is TRBV25-1 and J usage is TRBJ2-7, with TRBD1 matching 12 bases. CDR3 length equals 16 residues. Germline loops: CDR1 MGHDK, CDR2 SYGVNS. V trimming: 1 base; J trimming: 3 bases; junction bases outside the gene matches: 4. CDR3 in DNA: TGTGCCAGCAGTGAATCCGGGACAGGGGGCGTCTACGAGCAGTACTTC. It yields the protein CASSESGTGGVYEQYF.

As regards this clone: At the DNA level, this CDR3 is encoded by other sequences in the same sample as well. The chain carries TRBV2 and TRBJ2-1; no clear D. The ends were cut back, 2 bases at V and 12 bases at J, with 8 bases in the middle. This CDR3 is 11 amino acids long. Germline V gene data show CDR1 as SNHLY and CDR2 as FYNNEI. Here the CDR3 reads CASSEKPAQFF. The CDR3 region has the DNA TGTGCCAGCAGTGAAAAACCGGCGCAGTTCTTC.

The chain couples TRBV29-1 to TRBJ2-1; D tentatively reads TRBD1 or TRBD2 (5 bases each). Germline CDR1 SQVTM, CDR2 ANQGSEA. The CDR3 totals 15 residues. Trimming removed 0 bases from V and 1 base from J, with 10 bases in between. In DNA, the CDR3 is TGCAGCGTTGAAGATCTGGGGGTATCCTACAATGAGCAGTTCTTC. Protein: CSVEDLGVSYNEQFF.

This clone was seen more than once but under ten times. CDR3 amino acids: CASSYLQGAGEQYF. For the CDR3, the DNA is TGTGCCAGCAGTTACCTACAGGGGGCTGGAGAGCAGTACTTC. This sequence joins TRBV6-5 and TRBJ2-7; 9 nucleotides match TRBD1. CDR1 is MNHEY and CDR2 is SVGAGI in the germline V gene. Trimming took 2 bases from V and 7 from J; bases not matched to a gene: 6. CDR3 length: 14 residues.

The chain combines TRBV5-6 with TRBJ1-6; no clear D. V shed 0 bases and J shed 8 bases, with 9 bases lying between them. The V gene's germline CDR1 is SGHDT and CDR2 YYEEEE. This CDR3 has 14 residues. The CDR3 sequence is CASSLGLGDSPLHF. CDR3 DNA: TGTGCCAGCAGCTTGGGTCTGGGCGATTCACCCCTCCACTTT.

Comments on this clone: Sequence at one end of the junction differs from germline and may be a read error. The genes are TRBV5-1 and TRBJ1-3, with 8 bases identical to TRBD1. This CDR3 spans 14 amino acids. From germline, CDR1 is SGHRS and CDR2 YFSETQ. CDR3 sequence: CASSLRDRGNTIYF. The DNA of the CDR3 is TGCGCCAGTAGCTTGCGGGACAGGGGAAACACCATATATTTT.

The chain is built from TRBV6-5 and TRBJ2-2; D gene ambiguous. CDR1 and CDR2 from the germline V gene are MNHEY and SVGAGI. Deletions cut 9 bases from V and 3 bases from J, with 8 bases between. This CDR3 contains 12 residues. CDR3 sequence: CASTGHTGELFF. The DNA of the CDR3 is TGTGCCAGTACGGGCCACACCGGGGAGCTGTTTTTT.

CDR3 in DNA: TGTGCCAGCAGCCAGGGACAGCGTGGAAACACCATATATTTT. It translates to CASSQGQRGNTIYF. J is TRBJ1-3 and V is TRBV7-9; 7 nucleotides agree with TRBD1. Germline loops: CDR1 SEHNR, CDR2 FQNEAQ (reference sequence). The trim removed 5 bases at V and 3 bases at J, leaving 4 bases unmatched. CDR3 length equals 14 residues.

The sample holds a few counts of this clone. J is TRBJ2-7 and V is TRBV18; D is unclear. Germline V gene lookup returns CDR1 KGHSH and CDR2 LQKENI. CDR3 length: 11 residues. Trimming removed 5 bases from V and 0 bases from J, with 2 bases in between. The CDR3 reads CASSSSYEQYF. The DNA of the CDR3 is TGTGCCAGCTCATCCTCCTACGAGCAGTACTTC.

This clone has only a few counts. V gene TRBV9 combines with J gene TRBJ1-4, with D maybe TRBD1 (5 bases). This CDR3 comprises 16 residues. Trimming left V 4 bases short and J 3 bases short, with 16 bases between. Germline lookup yields CDR1 SGDLS and CDR2 YYNGEE. CDR3 DNA sequence: TGTGCCAGCAGCCCTCATCGGGGGGTCTCTAATGAAAAACTGTTTTTT. Amino acids: CASSPHRGVSNEKLFF.

The chain employs TRBV9 and TRBJ2-5; D call uncertain. With 5 bases removed from V and 2 bases from J, the gap between germline ends came to 16 bases. The CDR3 is made up of 15 amino acids. Per the germline V gene, CDR1 is SGDLS and CDR2 is YYNGEE. The CDR3 is CASSALGSTQETQYF. The CDR3 DNA sequence: TGTGCCAGCAGTGCCTTGGGGTCGACACAAGAGACCCAGTACTTC.

This clone was counted only a few times. This chain connects TRBV5-5 to TRBJ1-6; 7 positions agree with TRBD1. J lost 7 bases, V lost 0 bases, and 4 bases had no gene match. CDR1 is SGHKS, CDR2 YYEKEE, per germline (reference sequence). This CDR3 has 15 amino acids. CDR3 in amino acids: CASSLEGQSNSPLHF. Here the CDR3 DNA reads TGTGCCAGCAGCTTGGAGGGACAGTCGAATTCACCCCTCCACTTT.

This clone was picked up a small number of times. This sequence joins TRBV4-2 and TRBJ2-3; 14 nucleotides align to TRBD2. Germline V CDR1 and CDR2: LGHNA, YNFKEQ. The J segment lost 1 base and the V segment lost 4 bases, leaving 4 bases of the junction unmatched. This CDR3 has 17 residues. The CDR3 spells CASSRSTSGGGTDTQYF. The CDR3 bases are TGTGCCAGCAGCCGATCGACTAGCGGGGGGGGCACAGATACGCAGTATTTT.

This chain links TRBV6-4 with TRBJ1-2; no clear D. CDR3 length: 12 residues. Germline V gives CDR1 MRHNA, CDR2 SNTAGT. Between the trimmed V and J ends, which lost 8 bases and 7 bases, there was a span of 14 bases. The CDR3: CASGTDSGGYTF. The CDR3 nucleotides read TGTGCCAGCGGCACGGATTCGGGTGGCTACACCTTC.

The rearrangement links TRBV7-6 to TRBJ1-3; D is ambiguous. Trimming pared 1 base from V and 0 bases from J, leaving 13 bases between. This CDR3 has 17 residues. CDR1 SGHVS and CDR2 FNYEAQ come from the germline V gene. CDR3 loop: CASSLGSRGSSGNTIYF. CDR3 DNA sequence: TGTGCCAGCAGCTTAGGATCGCGCGGCAGCTCTGGAAACACCATATATTTT.

J is TRBJ2-7 and V is TRBV18; 7 bases match TRBD1. J lost 3 bases, V lost 3 bases, and 8 bases had no gene match. The CDR3 has 15 amino acids. CDR1 and CDR2 (germline): KGHSH, LQKENI. The CDR3, as DNA: TGTGCCAGCTCACCGTCCCGGGACAGCCTCTACGAGCAGTACTTC. Residues: CASSPSRDSLYEQYF.

The chain uses TRBV19 and TRBJ2-3, with D tentatively TRBD2 (6 bases). V was shortened by 0 bases and J by 2 bases, with 9 bases between the two germline ends. Looked up from germline, CDR1 is LNHDA and CDR2 is SQIVND (reference sequence). The CDR3 is 15 amino acids. DNA for the CDR3: TGTGCCAGTAGTATAGAGGGACTTGACACAGATACGCAGTATTTT. Amino acids: CASSIEGLDTDTQYF. The variable domain in full, completed from reference TRBV19 and TRBJ2-3, reads DGGITQSPKYLFRKEGQNVTLSCEQNLNHDAMYWYRQDPGQGLRLIYYSQIVNDFQKGDIAEGYSVSREKKESFPLTVTSAQKNPTAFYLCASSIEGLDTDTQYFGPGTRLTVL.

J is TRBJ2-1 and V is TRBV11-3; perhaps D is TRBD1 or TRBD2 (5 bases each). This CDR3 has 16 amino acids. Deletions cut 5 bases from V and 1 base from J, with 15 bases between. Germline values: CDR1 SGHNT, CDR2 YENEEA. The CDR3 sequence: CASSPYEGSSYNEQFF. Here the CDR3 DNA reads TGTGCCAGCAGCCCCTACGAGGGGAGTTCCTACAATGAGCAGTTCTTC.

The chain recombines TRBV19 with TRBJ2-5; D not resolved. TRBJ2-7 matches the DNA end more closely, so the J call is doubtful. Germline V gene sequence: CDR1 LNHDA, CDR2 SQIVND (reference sequence). The CDR3 loop spans 13 amino acids. In DNA form, the CDR3 reads TGTGCCAGTAGTATAGATCGGTGGAACGAGCAGTACTTC. Encoded protein: CASSIDRWNEQYF.

The chain links TRBV5-1 to TRBJ2-5; possibly TRBD2 for D (5 bases). Per the germline V gene, CDR1 is SGHRS and CDR2 is YFSETQ. The V gene lost 4 bases and the J gene lost 2 bases, with 18 bases spanning the gap. This CDR3 has 16 residues. The chain's CDR3 is CASSLSGMLGQETQYF. The CDR3 DNA sequence: TGCGCCAGCAGCCTCTCGGGGATGTTGGGACAAGAGACCCAGTACTTC.

The genes are TRBV5-1 and TRBJ2-1; a possible D gene is TRBD2 (7 bases). V gave up 0 bases and J gave up 7 bases, with 14 bases separating them. The CDR3 is 15 residues long. The germline V gene encodes CDR1 SGHRS and CDR2 YFSETQ. The CDR3 nucleotides are TGCGCCAGCAGCTTGGTAATCGGGGGGCATAATGAGCAGTTCTTC. Protein product: CASSLVIGGHNEQFF. The whole variable domain, filled in from reference TRBV5-1 and TRBJ2-1, reads KAGVTQTPRYLIKTRGQQVTLSCSPISGHRSVSWYQQTPGQGLQFLFEYFSETQRNKGNFPGRFSGRQFSNSRSEMNVSTLELGDSALYLCASSLVIGGHNEQFFGPGTRLTVL.

The V call is TRBV15, the J call TRBJ1-4; possibly TRBD1 for D (6 bases). Between the trimmed V and J ends, which lost 0 bases and 1 base, there was a span of 15 bases. Germline V gives CDR1 LNHNV, CDR2 YYDKDF (reference sequence). The CDR3 runs to 18 residues. This CDR3 reads CATSRDRRGIRTNEKLFF. CDR3 in DNA: TGTGCCACCAGCAGAGATCGTAGGGGGATAAGAACTAATGAAAAACTGTTTTTT.